This TCR beta chain stems from a study of shared clonotypes between healthy human individuals. Overall study: The donor group consisted of a couple of women and three men, aged 18 to 49.

Naive CD8 cells lacked CD45RO, underwent positive selection for CCR7 and left out terminally differentiated effector memory CD45RA+ cells. Each donor was a Caucasian adult residing in Nashville, Tennessee. The data were produced by immunoSEQ multiplex PCR, yet TCRdb's version contains in-frame clones alone and is incomplete. The table lists approximately 2,200,000 clones, about 92% of them singletons. With V trimmed by 1 base and J by 6 bases, 16 bases remained unmatched. Germline V gene lookup returns CDR1 SGHTA and CDR2 FQGNSA. This CDR3 spans 19 amino acids. This TCR was recovered from a man in his late teens or twenties in good health. Some clones in this sample may be carry-over from other donors' samples. The sequenced material came from naive CD8+ T cells from PBMCs. The rearrangement joins TRBV7-2 to TRBJ2-7, with 12 bases aligning to TRBD2. The CDR3 DNA follows: TGTGCCAGCAGCTTAGTGCGACTAGCGGGAGTTCGTTCGGTGGGCGAGCAGTACTTC. This codes for CASSLVRLAGVRSVGEQYF.